This T cell receptor (beta chain) stems from a study of identical twins (dated by TCRdb to the mid-2010s). Notes on the research overall: The study deep-sequenced TCR alpha and beta repertoires from monozygotic twins, unrelated adults of various ages and cord blood to test whether fetal clonotypes persist. Replicate twin experiments were performed at different times using different library preparation protocols to rule out contamination. Broader findings and caveats from the paper: In monozygotic twins, out-of-frame TCR alpha sharing was systematically underestimated by recombination models, although the models agreed with sharing between unrelated individuals. Compared with coincidental sharing between unrelated individuals, out-of-frame TCR alpha sequences shared between twins had an excess of sequences with low generation probability. Because the same donors could not be followed over many years, the conclusions depended on cross-sectional statistical analysis. Invariant T cells such as MAIT and iNKT could partly confound zero-insertion analyses, though diverse VJ usage argued against this for most clonotypes. Excess twin sharing in beta out-of-frame sequences was weaker because fewer shared sequences lowered the signal-to-noise ratio. Fewer insertions were carried by abundant cord blood beta clonotypes, a similar but weaker trend appeared in young adult naive repertoires, and no such trend appeared in memory repertoires.

Library construction relied on 5' RACE. Sequenced on an Illumina HiSeq 2000. Template switching introduced a universal primer binding site; the final cDNA contained a unique molecular identifier, enabling accurate counting of TCR cDNA molecules. Specific primers in the conserved constant-segment region were used to synthesize first-strand cDNA for the TCR alpha and beta chains. To control for contamination, each cDNA library was double barcoded with a SMART-Mk sample barcode plus Illumina barcodes. TruSeq adapter sequences, together with Illumina sample barcodes, were added in two successive PCR steps. The Illumina HiSeq platform was used with custom primers to sequence TCR alpha and beta cDNA libraries. For the original study's pipeline: Unique molecular identifiers were extracted from raw reads with MiGEC, and CDR3 positions were determined with MiXCR. For each individual, recombination models were inferred using an EM algorithm with the repgenHMM and IGoR tools. Shared clonotypes were analyzed with the tcR package in R, and sharing was normalized by the product of cloneset sizes. Out-of-frame nonproductive sequences were analyzed to study raw recombination free of thymic and clonal selection effects. TCRdb trimmed public reads at Q25 via fastp, called clones via MiXCR and kept in-frame beta chains. Here each entry gathers all rows of one CDR3 protein and keeps the most common genes and DNA. The V and J calls were not made by the authors but by TCRdb's processing. Counted in this sample were under 500,000 distinct CDR3 sequences; roughly an eighth of them appeared once. The biggest ten clones account for about 1% of the sample.

Every donor was a healthy Caucasian. The twin cohort consisted of three pairs of female monozygotic twins, all aged roughly 18 to 29 years. Positive isolation kits from Invitrogen were used to isolate the CD4+ and CD8+ T cell populations. The CDR3 sequence holds 15 residues, the cysteine and phenylalanine included. This entry keeps only the CDR3 DNA: 45 bases, framed from base 1. Per the germline V gene (reference sequence), DFQATT is the CDR1 and SNEGSKA is the CDR2. V is trimmed back by 1 base and J by 5 bases, and the junction contains 6 bases that no gene match accounts for. This clonotype was found a few times. No cognate antigen has been identified for it. Per-nucleotide qualities are absent, and no much larger clonotype sits a single base away. These data were likewise used in another study, on yellow fever vaccine responses in identical twins. The second publication reports: The authors reported that the T cell response to vaccination in identical twins appeared partly convergent and partly personalized. In identical twins, the study followed T cell clones that responded to the vaccine with precision.

This chain joins TRBV20-1 to TRBJ1-5, and TRBD1 aligns with 9 junction nucleotides. The sequence derives from a woman between 18 and 29 years old in good health. The specimen sequenced was CD4+ T cells sorted from blood. The sequenced DNA: TGCAGTGCTAGAGTGGGACAGGGAGAGTATCAGCCCCAGCATTTT. This codes for CSARVGQGEYQPQHF.